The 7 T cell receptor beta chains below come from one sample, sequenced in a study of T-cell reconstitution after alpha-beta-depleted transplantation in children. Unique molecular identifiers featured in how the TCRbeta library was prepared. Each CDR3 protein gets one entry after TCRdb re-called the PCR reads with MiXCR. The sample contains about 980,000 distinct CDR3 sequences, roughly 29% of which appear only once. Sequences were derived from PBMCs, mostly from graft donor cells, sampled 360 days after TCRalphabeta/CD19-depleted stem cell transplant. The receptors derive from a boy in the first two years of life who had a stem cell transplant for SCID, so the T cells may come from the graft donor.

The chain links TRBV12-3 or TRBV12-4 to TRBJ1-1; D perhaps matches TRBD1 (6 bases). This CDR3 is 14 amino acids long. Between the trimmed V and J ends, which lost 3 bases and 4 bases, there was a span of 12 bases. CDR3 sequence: CASSLTGISTEAFF. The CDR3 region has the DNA TGTGCCAGCAGTTTGACAGGAATTAGCACTGAAGCTTTCTTT.

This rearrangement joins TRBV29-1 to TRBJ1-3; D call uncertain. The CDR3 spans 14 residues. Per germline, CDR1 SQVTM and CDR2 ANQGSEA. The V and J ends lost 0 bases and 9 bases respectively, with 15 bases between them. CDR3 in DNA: TGCAGCGTTGAAGAGGGGATCGGGATTGGCACCATATATTTT. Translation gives CSVEEGIGIGTIYF.

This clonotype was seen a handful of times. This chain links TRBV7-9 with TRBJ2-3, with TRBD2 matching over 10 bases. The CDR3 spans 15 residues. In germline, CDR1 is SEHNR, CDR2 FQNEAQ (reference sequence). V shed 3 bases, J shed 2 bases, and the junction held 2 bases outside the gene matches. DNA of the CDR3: TGTGCCAGCAGCTTGGGACTAGCGATCACAGATACGCAGTATTTT. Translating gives CASSLGLAITDTQYF.

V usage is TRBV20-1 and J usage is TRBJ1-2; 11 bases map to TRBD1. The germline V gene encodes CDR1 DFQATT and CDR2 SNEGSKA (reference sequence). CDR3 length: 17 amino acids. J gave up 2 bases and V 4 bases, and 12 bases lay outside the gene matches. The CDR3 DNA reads TGCAGTGCTAACACACCCTCCCGGGACAGGGGGAACTATGGCTACACCTTC. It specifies CSANTPSRDRGNYGYTF.

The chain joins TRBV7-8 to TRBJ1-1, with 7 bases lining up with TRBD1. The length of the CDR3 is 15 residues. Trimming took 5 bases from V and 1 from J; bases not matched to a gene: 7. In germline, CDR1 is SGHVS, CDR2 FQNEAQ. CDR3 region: CASSPSTGPNTEAFF. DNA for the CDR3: TGTGCCAGCAGCCCGTCGACAGGGCCGAACACTGAAGCTTTCTTT.

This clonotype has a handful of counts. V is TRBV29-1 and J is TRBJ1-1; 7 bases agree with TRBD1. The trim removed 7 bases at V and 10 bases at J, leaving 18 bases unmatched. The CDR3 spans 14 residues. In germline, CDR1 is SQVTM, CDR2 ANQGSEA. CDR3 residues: CSAVLQGPSGGAFF. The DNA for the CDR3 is TGCAGCGCAGTTTTACAAGGGCCTTCAGGGGGAGCTTTCTTT.

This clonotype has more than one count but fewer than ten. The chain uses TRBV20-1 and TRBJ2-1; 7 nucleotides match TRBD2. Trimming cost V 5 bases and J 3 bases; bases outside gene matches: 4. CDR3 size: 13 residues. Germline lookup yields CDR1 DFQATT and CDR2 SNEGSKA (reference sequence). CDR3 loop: CSAATSLYNEQFF. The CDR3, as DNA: TGCAGTGCTGCGACTAGCCTCTACAATGAGCAGTTCTTC.